The rows below give T cell receptor beta chains drawn from one sample of a study of control samples from healthy donors and cancer patients. Sequenced by immunoSEQ multiplex PCR; TCRdb stores in-frame clones only, minus some. The sample includes some 140,000 clones, around nine tenths of them seen just once. The sample consisted of blood. These receptors originate from a woman aged 30 to 39 in good health. Both conserved end residues are trimmed from each CDR3.

j_call v_call cdr3_aa
TRBJ1-1 TRBV7-3 ASSFSLSTEAF
TRBJ1-3 TRBV2 ASTQNSGNTIY
TRBJ2-5 TRBV19 ASSIGGGTWETQY
TRBJ1-2 TRBV9 ASSLELGTYGYT
TRBJ2-3 TRBV7-8 ASSLAPGRGAQDTQY
TRBJ2-1 TRBV2 ASRPGTGNWNEQF
TRBJ2-5 TRBV27 ATAVWGPVYQETQY
TRBJ1-5 TRBV15 ATSRDQDQPQH
TRBJ2-5 TRBV27 ASSLWSTSQETQY
TRBJ2-1 TRBV15 ATSRDNSDEQF
TRBJ2-7 TRBV6-5 ASSYLPPWDGYEQY
TRBJ1-1 TRBV24-1 ATSDPSLGEAAEAF
TRBJ2-1 TRBV10-3 AISERGGSSYNEQF
TRBJ1-3 TRBV5-5 ASSLDGLSGNTIY
TRBJ1-2 TRBV19 ASSIARGDYGYT
TRBJ2-7 TRBV5-1 ASSPDADRAYEQY
TRBJ1-4 TRBV27 ASSYGGGAEKLF
TRBJ1-3 TRBV30 AWIVGVGNTIY
TRBJ1-1 TRBV28 ASSLRRGNTEAF
TRBJ2-7 TRBV5-1 ASSLLQGAYEQY
TRBJ1-1 TRBV30 AWRRTGSMNTEAF
TRBJ1-1 TRBV24-1 ATSVRTEMMNTEAF
TRBJ2-2 TRBV19 ASSISTYTGELF